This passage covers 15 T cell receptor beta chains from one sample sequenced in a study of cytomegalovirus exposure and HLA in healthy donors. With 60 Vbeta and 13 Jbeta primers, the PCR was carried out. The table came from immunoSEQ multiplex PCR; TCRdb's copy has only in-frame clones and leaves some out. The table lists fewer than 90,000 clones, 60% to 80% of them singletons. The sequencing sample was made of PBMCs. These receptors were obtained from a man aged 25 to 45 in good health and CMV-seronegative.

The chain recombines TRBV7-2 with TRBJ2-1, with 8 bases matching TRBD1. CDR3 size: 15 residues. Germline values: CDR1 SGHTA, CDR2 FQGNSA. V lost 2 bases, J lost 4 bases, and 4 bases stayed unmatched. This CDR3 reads CASSLQGAPYNEQFF. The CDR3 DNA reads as TGTGCCAGCAGCTTACAGGGGGCCCCATACAATGAGCAGTTCTTC.

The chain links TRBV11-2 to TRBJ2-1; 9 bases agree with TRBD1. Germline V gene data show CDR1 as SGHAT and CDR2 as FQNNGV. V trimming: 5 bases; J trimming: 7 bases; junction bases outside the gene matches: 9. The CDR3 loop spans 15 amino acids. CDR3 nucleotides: TGTGCCAGCAGCCCGCGGGACAGGGCTCGGAATGAGCAGTTCTTC. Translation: CASSPRDRARNEQFF.

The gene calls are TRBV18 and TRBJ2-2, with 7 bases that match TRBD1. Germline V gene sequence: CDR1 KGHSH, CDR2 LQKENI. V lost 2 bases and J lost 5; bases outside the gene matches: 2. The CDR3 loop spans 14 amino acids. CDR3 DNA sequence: TGTGCCAGCTCACCAGAGGGGGCAACCGGGGAGCTGTTTTTT. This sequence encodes CASSPEGATGELFF.

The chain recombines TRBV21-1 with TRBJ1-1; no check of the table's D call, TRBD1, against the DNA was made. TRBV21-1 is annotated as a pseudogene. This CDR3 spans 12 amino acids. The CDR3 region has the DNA TGTGCCGGACAGGGGGCGCAAAGTGAAGCTTTCTTT. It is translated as CAGQGAQSEAFF.

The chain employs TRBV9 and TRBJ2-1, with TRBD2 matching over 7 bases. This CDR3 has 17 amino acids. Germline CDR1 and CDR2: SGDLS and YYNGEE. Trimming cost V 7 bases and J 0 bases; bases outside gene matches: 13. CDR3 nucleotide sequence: TGTGCCAGCGGGAAGACTAGCAGGACGAGCTCCTACAATGAGCAGTTCTTC. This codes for CASGKTSRTSSYNEQFF. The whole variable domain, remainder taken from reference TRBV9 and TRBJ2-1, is DSGVTQTPKHLITATGQRVTLRCSPRSGDLSVYWYQQSLDQGLQFLIQYYNGEERAKGNILERFSAQQFPDLHSELNLSSLELGDSALYFCASGKTSRTSSYNEQFFGPGTRLTVL.

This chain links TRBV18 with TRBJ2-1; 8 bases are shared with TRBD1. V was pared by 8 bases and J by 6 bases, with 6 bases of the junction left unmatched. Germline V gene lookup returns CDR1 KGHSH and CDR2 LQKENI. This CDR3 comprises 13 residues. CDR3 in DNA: TGTGCCAGCGGGCAGACAGGGGTCAATGAGCAGTTCTTC. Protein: CASGQTGVNEQFF. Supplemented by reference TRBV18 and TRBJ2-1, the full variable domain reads NAGVMQNPRHLVRRRGQEARLRCSPMKGHSHVYWYRQLPEEGLKFMVYLQKENIIDESGMPKERFSAEFPKEGPSILRIQQVVRGDSAAYFCASGQTGVNEQFFGPGTRLTVL.

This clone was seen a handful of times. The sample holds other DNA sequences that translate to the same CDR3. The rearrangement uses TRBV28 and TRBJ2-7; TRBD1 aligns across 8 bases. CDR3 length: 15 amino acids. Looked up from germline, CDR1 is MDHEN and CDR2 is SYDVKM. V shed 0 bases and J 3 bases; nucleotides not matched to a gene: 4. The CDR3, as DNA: TGTGCCAGCAGTTTATGGCGGACAGGGAGCTACGAGCAGTACTTC. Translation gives CASSLWRTGSYEQYF.

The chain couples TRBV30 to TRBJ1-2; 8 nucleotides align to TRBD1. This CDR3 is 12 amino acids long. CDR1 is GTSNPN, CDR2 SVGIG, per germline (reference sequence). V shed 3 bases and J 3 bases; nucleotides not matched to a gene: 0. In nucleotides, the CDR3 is TGTGCCTGGAGCAGGGGGCACTATGGCTACACCTTC. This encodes CAWSRGHYGYTF. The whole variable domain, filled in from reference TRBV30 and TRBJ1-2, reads SQTIHQWPATLVQPVGSPLSLECTVEGTSNPNLYWYRQAAGRGLQLLFYSVGIGQISSEVPQNLSASRPQDRQFILSSKKLLLSDSGFYLCAWSRGHYGYTFGSGTRLTVV.

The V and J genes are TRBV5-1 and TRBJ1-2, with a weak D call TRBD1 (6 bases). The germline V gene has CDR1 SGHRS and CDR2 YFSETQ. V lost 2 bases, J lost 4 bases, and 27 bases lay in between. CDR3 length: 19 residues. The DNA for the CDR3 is TGCGCCAGCAGCTTTACCTTGGTGGACAAGGACCCCAGGGGCTATGGCTACACCTTC. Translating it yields CASSFTLVDKDPRGYGYTF.

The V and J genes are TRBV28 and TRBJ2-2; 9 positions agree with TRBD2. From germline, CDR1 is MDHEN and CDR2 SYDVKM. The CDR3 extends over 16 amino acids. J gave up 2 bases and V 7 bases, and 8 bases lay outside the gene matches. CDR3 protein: CASTPAGGVNTGELFF. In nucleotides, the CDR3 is TGTGCCAGCACCCCCGCGGGGGGGGTAAACACCGGGGAGCTGTTTTTT.

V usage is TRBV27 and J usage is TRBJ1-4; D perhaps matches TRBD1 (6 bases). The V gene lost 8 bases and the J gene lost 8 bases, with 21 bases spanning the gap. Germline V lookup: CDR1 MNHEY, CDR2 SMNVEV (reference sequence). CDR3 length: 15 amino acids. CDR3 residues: CASGLEQGLVEKLFF. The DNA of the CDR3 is TGTGCCAGCGGGCTAGAGCAGGGGTTAGTGGAAAAACTGTTTTTT.

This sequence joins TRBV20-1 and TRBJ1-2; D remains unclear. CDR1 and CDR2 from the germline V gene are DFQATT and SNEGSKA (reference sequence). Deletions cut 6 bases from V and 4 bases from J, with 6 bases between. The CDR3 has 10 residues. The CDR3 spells CSADTYGYTF. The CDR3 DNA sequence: TGCAGTGCCGACACCTATGGCTACACCTTC.

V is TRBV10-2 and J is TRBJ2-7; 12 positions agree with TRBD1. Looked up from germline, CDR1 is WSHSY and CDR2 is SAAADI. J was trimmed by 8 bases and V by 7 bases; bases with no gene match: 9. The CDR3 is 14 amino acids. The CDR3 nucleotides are TGCGCCAGCAACGAAAGCGGGGACAGGGGGCAGCAGTACTTC. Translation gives CASNESGDRGQQYF.

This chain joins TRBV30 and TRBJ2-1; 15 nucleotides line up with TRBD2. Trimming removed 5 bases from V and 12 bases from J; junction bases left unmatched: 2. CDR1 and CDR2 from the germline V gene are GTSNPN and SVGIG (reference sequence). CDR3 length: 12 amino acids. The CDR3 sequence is CAWGLAGGRQFF. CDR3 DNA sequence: TGTGCCTGGGGACTAGCGGGGGGGAGGCAGTTCTTC.

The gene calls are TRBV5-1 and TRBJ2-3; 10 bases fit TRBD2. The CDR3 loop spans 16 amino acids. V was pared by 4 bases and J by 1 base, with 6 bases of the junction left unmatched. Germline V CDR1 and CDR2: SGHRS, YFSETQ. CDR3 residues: CASSHPTSGGTDTQYF. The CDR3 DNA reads TGCGCCAGCAGCCACCCAACTAGCGGGGGCACAGATACGCAGTATTTT. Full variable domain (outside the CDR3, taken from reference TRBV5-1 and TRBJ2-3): KAGVTQTPRYLIKTRGQQVTLSCSPISGHRSVSWYQQTPGQGLQFLFEYFSETQRNKGNFPGRFSGRQFSNSRSEMNVSTLELGDSALYLCASSHPTSGGTDTQYFGPGTRLTVL.